The present T cell receptor (beta chain) was sequenced within a study of cytomegalovirus exposure and HLA in healthy donors. Study-wide context: Around 200 million T cells yielded approximately 100 million unique TCR beta sequences, as an earlier analysis found.

Germline loops: CDR1 ENHRY, CDR2 SYGVKD. The CDR3 length is 14 residues. Deletions cut 0 bases from V and 4 bases from J, with 9 bases between. Primers included in the PCR were 60 Vbeta and 13 Jbeta primers. In the original analysis: In a later analysis, the count reached some 73 million unique TCR beta chains, with roughly 11 million shared. Method: immunoSEQ multiplex PCR; TCRdb's copy keeps in-frame clones and lacks some. V, J and clone size are taken as reported in that table, and D and trimming were inferred from the DNA itself. The table has around 70,000 clones, roughly 71% seen once. The study, taken as a whole, reports: Association with HLA alleles at 0.05 false discovery rate was found for around 17,000 TCR beta sequences in a later analysis.

Turning to this clone: Its antigen is as yet unknown.

The sample was PBMCs. This receptor was obtained from an older man in good health and CMV-seronegative. The V and J genes are TRBV10-3 and TRBJ1-1; perhaps TRBD1 as D (5 bases). The CDR3 protein is CAISESGGITEAFF. For the CDR3, the DNA is TGTGCCATCAGTGAGTCGGGGGGGATCACTGAAGCTTTCTTT.